One sample yielded the 3 T cell receptor beta chains listed below, sequenced in a study of blood T cell repertoires in COVID-19 (dated by TCRdb to 2018 to 2020). Library method: the immunoSEQ multiplex PCR assay. As stored in TCRdb, this immuneACCESS dataset retains in-frame rearrangements with V and J assigned. A fraction of the clones does not appear; measured against another copy, unresolved V genes explain less than half of the discrepancy, and the remainder lacks a known reason. In all, the sample holds approximately 57,000 clones, and approximately 87% of those were seen once. Of the sample, roughly 4.7% is held by the ten largest clones. The sample consisted of peripheral blood. The receptor set was obtained from a man aged 40-49 years with active COVID-19.

This chain connects TRBV6-5 to TRBJ2-5; D is undetermined. Trimming removed 2 bases at V and 1 base at J, with 8 bases between. The CDR3 runs 14 residues. Germline V gene data show CDR1 as MNHEY and CDR2 as SVGAGI. As DNA, the CDR3 is TGTGCCAGCAGTTACGGTCTACCCCAAGAGACCCAGTACTTC. Translating gives CASSYGLPQETQYF.

The chain recombines TRBV7-2 with TRBJ2-1, with D unresolved. Germline V lookup: CDR1 SGHTA, CDR2 FQGNSA. The CDR3 has 13 residues. V lost 1 base to trimming and J lost 8 bases, with 9 bases between them. CDR3 DNA: TGTGCCAGCAGCTTAGTTCGGCGGTATGAGCAGTTCTTC. It is translated as CASSLVRRYEQFF.

The chain employs TRBV27 and TRBJ1-1, with 10 bases aligning to TRBD1. J lost 1 base, V lost 4 bases, and 3 bases had no gene match. Germline CDR1 reads MNHEY; CDR2 reads SMNVEV (reference sequence). The CDR3 extends over 15 amino acids. CDR3 nucleotides: TGTGCCAGCAGTTCACGGACAGGGGGGAACACTGAAGCTTTCTTT. Amino acids: CASSSRTGGNTEAFF.